These T cell receptor beta chains were read from a single sample in a study of cytomegalovirus exposure and HLA in healthy donors. Using immunoSEQ multiplex PCR, the repertoire was profiled, and TCRdb retains in-frame clones only, with some absent. Of about 120,000 clones in the sample, roughly 72% are singletons; the top ten hold 3.5% to 4.5%. Sequences were obtained from PBMCs. These receptor sequences come from a middle-aged man in good health and CMV-seropositive. Each CDR3 is given with its conserved first and last residue. The order of the fields is D gene, V gene, J gene, clone size, CDR3 DNA, CDR3 protein. The D gene is left open where the match is weak. Clone sizes are given selectively: once, few, many, or a class where the clone is expanded.

TRBD2,TRBV25-1,TRBJ2-7,-,TGTGCCAGCAGTGAATCCGGGACACCACCGGGAGGGGAGCAGTACTTC,CASSESGTPPGGEQYF
TRBD1,TRBV27,TRBJ2-1,-,TGTGCCAGCAGGGTCTCGGCGACAGGGGCCTACAATGAGCAGTTCTTC,CASRVSATGAYNEQFF
TRBD1,TRBV10-1,TRBJ1-1,-,TGCGCCAGCAGGAGACAGGGCGCGGACACTGAAGCTTTCTTT,CASRRQGADTEAFF
-,TRBV19,TRBJ1-2,once,TGTGCCAGTAGTATAGTGGCAGACTATGGCTACACCTTC,CASSIVADYGYTF
-,TRBV10-3,TRBJ1-1,-,TGTGCCATCAGAGAGGGAACAGCGAACACTGAAGCTTTCTTT,CAIREGTANTEAFF
TRBD1,TRBV5-4,TRBJ2-3,-,TGTGCCAGCGGGACAGGCACAGATACGCAGTATTTT,CASGTGTDTQYF
TRBD2,TRBV11-2,TRBJ2-2,-,TGTGCCAGCAGCTCCTGGCGGACTAGCGGGGAGGGGGGGGAGCTGTTTTTT,CASSSWRTSGEGGELFF
TRBD1,TRBV5-1,TRBJ2-7,-,TGCGCCAGCAGCTTAGACAGGGGCACCTACGAGCAGTACTTC,CASSLDRGTYEQYF
-,TRBV11-3,TRBJ2-3,-,TGTGCCAGCAGCTTACGAGTAGATAGCACAGATACGCAGTATTTT,CASSLRVDSTDTQYF
TRBD1,TRBV27,TRBJ2-3,-,TGTGCCAGCAGTTCCCTGAGGACAGGGACCACAGATACGCAGTATTTT,CASSSLRTGTTDTQYF
-,TRBV11-2,TRBJ2-2,few,TGTGCCAGCAGCCCCAGGGGAAGGGAGCTGTTTTTT,CASSPRGRELFF
TRBD1,TRBV28,TRBJ1-2,few,TGTGCCAGCAGTTCGCAGGGGGGCTATGGCTACACCTTC,CASSSQGGYGYTF
TRBD1,TRBV11-2,TRBJ2-5,-,TGTGCCAGCAGCAAACGACAGGGGGTTGAGACCCAGTACTTC,CASSKRQGVETQYF
TRBD1,TRBV11-1,TRBJ2-1,-,TGTGCCAGCAGCTCCTCACGGGCAGGGGGTTCGTCGGGTCATGAGCAGTTCTTC,CASSSSRAGGSSGHEQFF
TRBD1,TRBV9,TRBJ2-1,-,TGTGCCAGCAGCGTCCGGACAGGGGTCTATGAGCAGTTCTTC,CASSVRTGVYEQFF
-,TRBV4-1,TRBJ2-5,-,TGCGCCAGCAGCCCTTTCAGGGGAGAGACCCAGTACTTC,CASSPFRGETQYF
-,TRBV5-1,TRBJ2-5,-,TGCGCCAGCAGCCAGAATAAAAAACACACCCAAGAGACCCAGTACTTC,CASSQNKKHTQETQYF
-,TRBV5-1,TRBJ2-7,-,TGCGCCAGCAGCAGACAGTTTTCAAGGGCGGAGCAGTACTTC,CASSRQFSRAEQYF
TRBD1,TRBV5-4,TRBJ2-3,-,TGTGCCAGCAGCGCGGACAGGAGCACAGATACGCAGTATTTT,CASSADRSTDTQYF
-,TRBV6-4,TRBJ1-1,-,TGTGCCAGCAGAGAAACAGGGTCAACTGAAGCTTTCTTT,CASRETGSTEAFF
TRBD1,TRBV18,TRBJ1-1,-,TGTGCCAGCTCACCAGACAGGGCGAACACTGAAGCTTTCTTT,CASSPDRANTEAFF
-,TRBV29-1,TRBJ1-3,few,TGCAGCGTTGCATCGACAGGCTCTGGAAACACCATATATTTT,CSVASTGSGNTIYF
-,TRBV30,TRBJ2-5,-,TGTGCCTGGAGCCCTAGGGGAGAGACCCAGTACTTC,CAWSPRGETQYF
-,TRBV6-6,TRBJ1-4,-,TGTGCCAGCAGTTACACCATCGGGTTTGAAAAACTGTTTTTT,CASSYTIGFEKLFF
-,TRBV5-1,TRBJ2-6,-,TGCGCCAGCAGCTTGGAATACTCTGGGGCCAACGTCCTGACTTTC,CASSLEYSGANVLTF
TRBD1,TRBV28,TRBJ2-7,-,TGTGCCAGCCAGACAGGGGTCTCCTACGAGCAGTACTTC,CASQTGVSYEQYF
-,TRBV5-1,TRBJ2-7,-,TGCGCCAGCAGCTTGGACACAAGCTCCTACGAGCAGTACTTC,CASSLDTSSYEQYF
-,TRBV28,TRBJ1-5,-,TGTGCCAGCAGTTACGGTCAGCCCCAGCATTTT,CASSYGQPQHF
-,TRBV11-2,TRBJ2-5,-,TGTGCCAGCAGCTTAGTGCGGTTCGATGGAGGGGAGACCCAGTACTTC,CASSLVRFDGGETQYF
-,TRBV7-2,TRBJ1-1,-,TGTGCCAGCAGCTCCGGGGGAGGGACAAGGGCTGAAGCTTTCTTT,CASSSGGGTRAEAFF
TRBD1,TRBV7-6,TRBJ2-7,few,TGTGCCAGCAGCGGGGGACAGGACCGCGTCAACGAGCAGTACTTC,CASSGGQDRVNEQYF
TRBD1,TRBV7-2,TRBJ1-2,-,TGTGCCAGCAGCTTAGCGAGGGGGCAGACATCTGGCGGCTACACCTTC,CASSLARGQTSGGYTF
TRBD1,TRBV7-9,TRBJ1-2,-,TGTGCCAGCAGCTCCCGGGACAGAGGCCTCTATGGCTACACCTTC,CASSSRDRGLYGYTF
-,TRBV19,TRBJ2-5,-,TGTGCCAGTAGTATTGGGGCTCCAAAACCGGAGACCCAGTACTTC,CASSIGAPKPETQYF
TRBD1,TRBV11-3,TRBJ1-1,-,TGTGCCAGCAGCCAGGGGGGCGCCAGTACCGAAGCTTTCTTT,CASSQGGASTEAFF